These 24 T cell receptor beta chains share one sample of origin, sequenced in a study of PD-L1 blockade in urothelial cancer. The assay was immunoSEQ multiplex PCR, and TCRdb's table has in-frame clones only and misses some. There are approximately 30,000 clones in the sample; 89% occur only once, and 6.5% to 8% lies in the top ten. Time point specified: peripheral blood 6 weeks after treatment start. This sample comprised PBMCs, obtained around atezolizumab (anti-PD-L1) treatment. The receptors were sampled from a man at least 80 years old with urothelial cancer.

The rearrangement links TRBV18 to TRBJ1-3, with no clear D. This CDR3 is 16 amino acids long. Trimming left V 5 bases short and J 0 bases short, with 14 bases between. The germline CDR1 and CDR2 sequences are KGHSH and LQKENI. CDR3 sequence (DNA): TGTGCCAGCTCATTTCGGGGAACCACCTCTGGAAACACCATATATTTT. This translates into CASSFRGTTSGNTIYF.

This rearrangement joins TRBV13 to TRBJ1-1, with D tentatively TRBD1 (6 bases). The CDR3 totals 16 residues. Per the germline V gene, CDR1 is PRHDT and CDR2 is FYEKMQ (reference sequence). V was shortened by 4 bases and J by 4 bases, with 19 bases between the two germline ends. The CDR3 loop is CASSSSTPQGSTEAFF. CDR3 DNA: TGTGCCAGCAGCTCATCCACCCCACAGGGAAGCACTGAAGCTTTCTTT.

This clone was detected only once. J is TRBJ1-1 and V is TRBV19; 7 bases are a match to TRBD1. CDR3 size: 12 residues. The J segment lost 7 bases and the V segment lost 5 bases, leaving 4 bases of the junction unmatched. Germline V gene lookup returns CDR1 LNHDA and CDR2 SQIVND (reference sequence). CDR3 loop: CASSLRQGEAFF. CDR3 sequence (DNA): TGTGCCAGTAGTCTCCGACAGGGTGAAGCTTTCTTT.

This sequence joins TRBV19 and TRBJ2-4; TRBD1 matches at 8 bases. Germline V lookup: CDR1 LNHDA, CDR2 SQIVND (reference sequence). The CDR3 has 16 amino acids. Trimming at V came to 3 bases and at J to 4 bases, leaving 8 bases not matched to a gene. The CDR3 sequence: CASSIPLTGAKNIQYF. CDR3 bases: TGTGCCAGTAGTATCCCCTTGACAGGGGCAAAAAACATTCAGTACTTC. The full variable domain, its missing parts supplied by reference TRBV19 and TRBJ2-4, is DGGITQSPKYLFRKEGQNVTLSCEQNLNHDAMYWYRQDPGQGLRLIYYSQIVNDFQKGDIAEGYSVSREKKESFPLTVTSAQKNPTAFYLCASSIPLTGAKNIQYFGAGTRLSVL.

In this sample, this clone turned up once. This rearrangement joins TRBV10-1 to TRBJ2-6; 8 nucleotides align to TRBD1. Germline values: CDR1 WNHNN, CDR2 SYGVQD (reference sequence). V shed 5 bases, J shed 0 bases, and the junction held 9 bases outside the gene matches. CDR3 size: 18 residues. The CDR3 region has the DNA TGCGCCAGCAGTTCCGGGACAGGATTAGGCTCTGGGGCCAACGTCCTGACTTTC. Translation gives CASSSGTGLGSGANVLTF.

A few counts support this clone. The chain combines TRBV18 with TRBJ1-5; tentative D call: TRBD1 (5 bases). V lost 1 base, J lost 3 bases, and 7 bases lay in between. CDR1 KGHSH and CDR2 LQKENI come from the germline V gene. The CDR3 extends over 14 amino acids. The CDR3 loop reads CASSPQGNNQPQHF. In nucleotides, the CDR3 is TGTGCCAGCTCACCACAGGGGAACAATCAGCCCCAGCATTTT.

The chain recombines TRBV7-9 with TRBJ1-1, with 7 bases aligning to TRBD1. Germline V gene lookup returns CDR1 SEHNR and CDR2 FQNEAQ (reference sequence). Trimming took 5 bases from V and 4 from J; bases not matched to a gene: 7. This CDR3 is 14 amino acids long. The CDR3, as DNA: TGTGCCAGCAGCCAAGACAGGGCGGCCACTGAAGCTTTCTTT. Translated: CASSQDRAATEAFF.

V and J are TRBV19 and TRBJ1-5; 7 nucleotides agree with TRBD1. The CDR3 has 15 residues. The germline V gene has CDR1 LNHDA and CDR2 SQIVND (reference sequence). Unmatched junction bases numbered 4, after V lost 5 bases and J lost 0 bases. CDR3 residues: CASSDRALSNQPQHF. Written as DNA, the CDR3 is TGTGCCAGTAGTGACAGGGCTCTTAGCAATCAGCCCCAGCATTTT.

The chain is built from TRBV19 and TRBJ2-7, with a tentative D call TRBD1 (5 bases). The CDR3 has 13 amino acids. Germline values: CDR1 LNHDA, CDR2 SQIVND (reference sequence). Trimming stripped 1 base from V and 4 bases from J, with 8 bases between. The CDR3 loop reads CASSIGNRYEQYF. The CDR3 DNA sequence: TGTGCCAGTAGTATAGGAAACAGGTACGAGCAGTACTTC. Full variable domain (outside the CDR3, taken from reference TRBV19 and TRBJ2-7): DGGITQSPKYLFRKEGQNVTLSCEQNLNHDAMYWYRQDPGQGLRLIYYSQIVNDFQKGDIAEGYSVSREKKESFPLTVTSAQKNPTAFYLCASSIGNRYEQYFGPGTRLTVT.

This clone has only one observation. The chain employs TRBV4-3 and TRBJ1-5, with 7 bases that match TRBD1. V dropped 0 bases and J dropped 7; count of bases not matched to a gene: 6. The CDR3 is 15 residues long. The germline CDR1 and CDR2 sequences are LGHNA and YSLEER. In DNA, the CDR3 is TGCGCCAGCAGCCAAGATGTCAGGGACAGACAGCCCCAGCATTTT. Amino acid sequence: CASSQDVRDRQPQHF.

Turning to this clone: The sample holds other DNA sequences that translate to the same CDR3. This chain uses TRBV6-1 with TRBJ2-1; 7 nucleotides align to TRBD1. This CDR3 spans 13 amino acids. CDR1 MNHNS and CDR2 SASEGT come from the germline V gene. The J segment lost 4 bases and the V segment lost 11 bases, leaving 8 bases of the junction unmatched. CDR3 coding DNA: TGTGCCGGGACAGAGTCTCTTTACAATGAGCAGTTCTTC. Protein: CAGTESLYNEQFF.

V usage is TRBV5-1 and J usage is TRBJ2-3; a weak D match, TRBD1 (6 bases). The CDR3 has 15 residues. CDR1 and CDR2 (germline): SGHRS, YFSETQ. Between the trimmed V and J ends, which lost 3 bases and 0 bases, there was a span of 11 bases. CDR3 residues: CASSSGTPSTDTQYF. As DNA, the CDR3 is TGCGCCAGCAGCTCAGGGACACCTAGCACAGATACGCAGTATTTT.

CDR3 in DNA: TGTGCCAGCAGTCCTAGTGGGAGGACTCCTAGCACAGATACGCAGTATTTT. Its protein is CASSPSGRTPSTDTQYF. This chain joins TRBV28 and TRBJ2-3; D perhaps matches TRBD2 (6 bases). Germline V lookup: CDR1 MDHEN, CDR2 SYDVKM. V was trimmed by 5 bases and J by 0 bases, leaving 18 bases between them. The CDR3 spans 17 residues.

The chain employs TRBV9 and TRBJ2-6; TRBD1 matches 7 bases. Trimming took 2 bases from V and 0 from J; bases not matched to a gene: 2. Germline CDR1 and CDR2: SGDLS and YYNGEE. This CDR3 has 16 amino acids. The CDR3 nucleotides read TGTGCCAGCAGCGTGAGGACAGGCTCTGGGGCCAACGTCCTGACTTTC. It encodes CASSVRTGSGANVLTF.

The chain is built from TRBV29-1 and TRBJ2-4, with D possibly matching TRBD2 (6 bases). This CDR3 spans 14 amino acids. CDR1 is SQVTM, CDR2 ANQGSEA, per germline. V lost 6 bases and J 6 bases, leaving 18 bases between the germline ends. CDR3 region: CSVGKGLSGNIQYF. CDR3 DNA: TGCAGCGTGGGAAAGGGACTCTCGGGAAACATTCAGTACTTC.

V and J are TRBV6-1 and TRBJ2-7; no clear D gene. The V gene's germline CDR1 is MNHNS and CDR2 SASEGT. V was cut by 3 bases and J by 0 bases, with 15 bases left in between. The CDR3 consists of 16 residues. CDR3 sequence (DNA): TGTGCCAGCAGTGACCATCGACTCCAAAGCTCCTACGAGCAGTACTTC. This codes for CASSDHRLQSSYEQYF.

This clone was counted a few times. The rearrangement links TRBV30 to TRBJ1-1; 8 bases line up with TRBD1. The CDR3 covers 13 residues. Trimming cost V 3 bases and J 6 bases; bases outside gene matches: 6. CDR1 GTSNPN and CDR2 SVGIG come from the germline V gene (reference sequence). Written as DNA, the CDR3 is TGTGCCTGGAGGACTCAGGGGGCAGCTGAAGCTTTCTTT. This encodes CAWRTQGAAEAFF.

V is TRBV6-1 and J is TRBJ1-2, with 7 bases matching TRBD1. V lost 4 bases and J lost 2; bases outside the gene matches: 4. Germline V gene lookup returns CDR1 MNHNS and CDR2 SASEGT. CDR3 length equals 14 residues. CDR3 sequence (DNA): TGTGCCAGCAGTGCAAACAGGGGCAACTATGGCTACACCTTC. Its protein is CASSANRGNYGYTF.

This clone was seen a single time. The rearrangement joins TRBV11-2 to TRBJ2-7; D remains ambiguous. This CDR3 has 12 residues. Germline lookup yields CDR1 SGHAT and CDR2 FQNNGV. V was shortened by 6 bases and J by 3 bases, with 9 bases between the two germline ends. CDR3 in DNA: TGTGCCAGCAGTTTTTCCCTCTACGAGCAGTACTTC. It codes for CASSFSLYEQYF.

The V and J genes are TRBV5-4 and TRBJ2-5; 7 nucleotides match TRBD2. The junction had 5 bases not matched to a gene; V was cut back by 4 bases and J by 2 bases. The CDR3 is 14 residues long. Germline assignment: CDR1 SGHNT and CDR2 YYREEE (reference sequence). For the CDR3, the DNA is TGTGCCAGCAGCCGATCTAGCGGACAAGAGACCCAGTACTTC. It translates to CASSRSSGQETQYF.

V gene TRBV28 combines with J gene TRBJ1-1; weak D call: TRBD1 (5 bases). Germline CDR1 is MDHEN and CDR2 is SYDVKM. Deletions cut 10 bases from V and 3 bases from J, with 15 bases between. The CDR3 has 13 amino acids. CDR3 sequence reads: CATNPSRDTEAFF. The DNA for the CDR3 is TGTGCCACCAACCCATCCAGGGACACTGAAGCTTTCTTT.

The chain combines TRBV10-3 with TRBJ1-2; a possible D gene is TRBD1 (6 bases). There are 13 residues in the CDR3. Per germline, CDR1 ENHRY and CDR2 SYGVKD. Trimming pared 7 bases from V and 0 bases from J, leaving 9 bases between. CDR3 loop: CAIMDSANYGYTF. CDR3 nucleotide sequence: TGTGCCATCATGGACAGCGCTAACTATGGCTACACCTTC.

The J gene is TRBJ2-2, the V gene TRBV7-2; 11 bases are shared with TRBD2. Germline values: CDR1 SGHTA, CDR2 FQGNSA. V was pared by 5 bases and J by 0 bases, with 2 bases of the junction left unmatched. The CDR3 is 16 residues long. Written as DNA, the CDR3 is TGTGCCAGCAGCGAGGGACTAGCGGCGAACACCGGGGAGCTGTTTTTT. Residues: CASSEGLAANTGELFF.

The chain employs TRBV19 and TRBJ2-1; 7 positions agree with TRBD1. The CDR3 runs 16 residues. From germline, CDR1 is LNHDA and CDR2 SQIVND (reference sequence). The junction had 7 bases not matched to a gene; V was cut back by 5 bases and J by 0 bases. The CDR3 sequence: CASSFQQGSSYNEQFF. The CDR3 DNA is TGTGCCAGTAGTTTCCAACAGGGGAGCTCCTACAATGAGCAGTTCTTC.